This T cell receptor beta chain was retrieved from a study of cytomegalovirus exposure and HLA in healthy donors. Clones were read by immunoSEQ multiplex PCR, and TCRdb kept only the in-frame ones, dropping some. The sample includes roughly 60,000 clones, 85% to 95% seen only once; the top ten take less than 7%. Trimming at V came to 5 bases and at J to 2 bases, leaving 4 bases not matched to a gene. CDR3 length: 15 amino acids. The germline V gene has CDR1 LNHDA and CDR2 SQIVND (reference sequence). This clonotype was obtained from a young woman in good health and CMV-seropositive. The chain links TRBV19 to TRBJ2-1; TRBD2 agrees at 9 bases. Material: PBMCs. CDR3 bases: TGTGCCAGTAGTCATGCGGGAGGGCCCTACAATGAGCAGTTCTTC. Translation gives CASSHAGGPYNEQFF.